This TCR beta chain comes out of a study of CD8+ T cells in alopecia areata. Study background: Oral tofacitinib (5 to 10 mg twice daily) was administered to treated patients. Study findings and constraints: Many of the expanded lesional clones endured in scalp and blood while on tofacitinib.

Sequencing used cDNA as its template, made by extracting RNA and reverse transcribing it. Using immunoSEQ multiplex PCR, the repertoire was profiled, and TCRdb retains in-frame clones only, with some absent. This sample carries approximately 180,000 clones, less than 70% of them seen once, and the ten largest clones take approximately 1.4%. The CDR3 has 12 residues. Trimming took off 5 bases at V and 10 bases at J, with 13 bases between the two ends. Germline values: CDR1 SGHTA, CDR2 FQGNSA. Note on this clone: As yet, its antigen is unknown.

Described treatment: oral pan-JAK inhibitor, 5-10 mg twice daily. Sequenced material: CD4+ T cells sorted from blood, taken between weeks 49 and 50, from a patient treated with tofacitinib. This TCR came from a human donor with alopecia areata. The chain recombines TRBV7-2 with TRBJ2-3, with D possibly TRBD2 on 5 matching bases. CDR3 in amino acids: CASSRDPSAQYF. The CDR3 DNA reads TGTGCCAGCAGCCGGGATCCCTCAGCGCAGTATTTT.